This record covers a single T cell receptor (beta chain). Only a few counts were recorded for this clone. Its antigen is currently not known. No per-base quality is available; no much larger clone lies one base away. Cut back by 2 bases and 3 bases, the V and J ends lie 8 bases apart. From the germline V gene, CDR1 is SGHDT and CDR2 is YYEEEE. Measured from the cysteine to the phenylalanine, the CDR3 is 13 residues long. Kept here is only the CDR3 DNA, which spans 39 bases and is read in frame from base 1. In total, more than 500 healthy bone marrow donors made up the cohort. All cohort members were sampled while nominally healthy, although unrecorded immune exposures were likely present. The donor tested CMV seropositive, placing the donor among the 289 seropositive members of the cohort. Every donor gave a peripheral blood sample, and the peripheral blood mononuclear cells from that sample were used for TCR beta sequencing. The Qiagen DNeasy Blood Extraction Kit was used to extract genomic DNA from the blood cell samples.

This sample was taken from a study of cytomegalovirus exposure and HLA in healthy donors (dated by TCRdb to about 2017). Looking at the study overall: An earlier analysis of fewer than 750 of the donors reported 276 Gb of sequence data and 95 million to 130 million unique TCR beta sequences obtained from 180 million or so T cells. A later analysis re-analyzed previously published TCR beta repertoires from 666 donors and added high-resolution HLA genotyping to study TCR occurrence patterns. Among about 400 genotyped donors of the cohort, an average of roughly 230,000 unique TCR beta nucleotide sequences was sequenced per donor, of which 15% to 20% were non-productive. To decide whether each TCR beta V gene segment behaved as functional or pseudogenic, an earlier analysis of some 540 of the donors relied on high-throughput TCR beta sequencing. Five DR-DQ haplotypes were treated as single units for association and clustering because of strong linkage in the cohort. Donor age, sex, ethnicity and CMV serostatus were compiled alongside the repertoire data. The number of donors typed differed by locus, with about 629-640 for A, B, C, DRB1 and DQB1, around 500 for DQA1, 600 to 610 for DPA1, and some 440 for DPB1. In a later genetic analysis, genome-wide SNP genotypes for about three fifths of the roughly 670 donors were used, and that subset was treated as a discovery cohort. A separate validation cohort of roughly 110 different subjects was used in addition to the 666-subject first cohort. Approximately 300 gigabases of sequencing data and 70 million to 95 million unique TCR sequences made up an early release that covered 640 HLA-typed donors. The study combined high-throughput TCR immunosequencing, statistical association of individual TCRs with disease status, and machine learning to predict cytomegalovirus infection status. The T cell repertoires of 550 to 850 subjects were profiled by immunosequencing and related to cytomegalovirus serostatus. Rather than drawing on any new phenotypic data, the later analysis identified candidate immune exposures from TCR beta sequences and the way those sequences occurred across donors. Of the roughly 410 genotyped donors, 80% to 90% were placed in the genetic ancestry cluster associated with self-reported Caucasian donors. Every discovery cohort repertoire had been produced on one sequencing platform. The study was designed to test whether signatures of past pathogen exposure could be identified by cataloging public T cell receptors. Class I and class II HLA loci were covered by the typing at four-digit resolution. Beyond this particular receptor, the publication reports: According to a later analysis, most CMV-associated TCR beta chains appeared to be HLA-restricted, and the HLA associations seemed to be driven largely by CMV exposure. In a later genetic analysis, fewer N-insertions in productive TCRs were reported among donors in an Asian-associated ancestry cluster than the approximately 630-donor mean. Most TCR sequences were observed very rarely across donors, whereas some public TCRs were present in many individuals. The presence/absence analyses assumed that sequencing depth was roughly uniform across donors, and that assumption may not be true. Only TCR beta chains were sequenced in this cohort, and the absence of alpha or paired-chain data limited detectable features. The earlier analysis of approximately 560 of the donors excluded roughly 17 rarely observed V segments, including chromosome 9 orphons, because counts were too low. In vitro tests confirmed that a few of the cytomegalovirus-associated TCR beta chains recognize cytomegalovirus antigens. A further reported finding was that TCR beta sequences accurately predicted the HLA-A and HLA-B alleles for most subjects in the first cohort. The only immune exposure information available for the cohort was CMV serostatus. In both the original and validation cohorts, the classifier was reported to diagnose cytomegalovirus status with high specificity and sensitivity. Correlated functional status among segregating V segments might reflect linkage disequilibrium, but an unknown experimental factor could not be ruled out. The 87-base-pair reads could not distinguish some IMGT-functional V segments, including TRBV6-2 and TRBV6-3, so those segments were excluded. In an earlier analysis of 587 of the donors, most TCR beta V segments were observed in productive rearrangements about 87% or about 30% of the time, broadly matching IMGT annotations. A later analysis found that HLA-associated TCR beta chains were more clonally expanded and had lower generation probabilities than equally common non-associated chains. The study gave a list of 150 to 200 TCR beta chains associated with cytomegalovirus. HLA typing was unavailable for some donors at each locus, so association tests used only the typed subset. Assigning TCR associations to individual alleles was difficult when HLA alleles, especially DR and DQ, strongly co-occurred. A later analysis associated 15,000 to 20,000 TCR beta sequences with specific HLA alleles at a false discovery rate of 0.05. A later analysis reported that several top co-occurrence clusters appeared linked to parvovirus B19, influenza, CMV and Epstein-Barr virus. According to the authors, the approach could potentially be generalized to other disease states and immunological phenotypes. The sequencing pipeline was judged likely to have produced a cluster of highly shared sequence variants as a technical artifact. V-gene and J-gene trimming of TCR beta chains was associated with a missense DCLRE1C variant in a later genetic analysis, and the association was replicated in an independent cohort. A later analysis found that TCR association rates varied across HLA loci, with DRB1 alleles showing the most associated TCRs and HLA-C alleles the fewest.

The method behind the library was the immunoSEQ multiplex PCR assay. For the multiplex PCR, a mixture combining 60 forward primers for TCR Vbeta segments and 13 reverse primers for TCR Jbeta segments was used. Amplification of the CDR3 region of rearranged TCR beta genes was performed with a multiplex PCR assay on genomic DNA. Amplified TCR beta libraries were sequenced as 87-base-pair reads on the Illumina HiSeq System. In the source study's methods: Across the roughly 700 repertoires, a later analysis counted 78 million or so unique TCR beta chains, 9.5 million to 13 million of which were shared by at least two donors. Raw reads were error-corrected and collapsed into unique sequences with a nearest-neighbor algorithm that merged closely related sequences to remove PCR and sequencing errors. CDR3 sequences were aligned to IMGT reference sequences to assign V, D and J gene segments. For a sequence to be retained, a match of at least six nucleotides to both a V gene segment and a J gene segment was required. Rearrangements were called productive when the CDR3 lacked stop codons and stayed in frame with V and J; all others were non-productive. CDR3 was defined according to IMGT convention as the region running from the second conserved V-encoded cysteine to the conserved J-encoded phenylalanine. In an earlier analysis of approximately 500 of the donors, sequences lacking an unambiguous match to a single V gene segment were excluded. An earlier analysis of some 610 of the donors called V segments functional above 56.7% productive rearrangements and segregating when the between-donor standard deviation exceeded 5%. A statistical classification framework was built for diagnosing cytomegalovirus status from the catalog of TCR beta chain sequences. In a later analysis, TCR nucleotide sequences were compared against IMGT/GENE-DB human TR gene sequences so that V and J genes could be assigned. In a later analysis, CDR3 sequences and most-parsimonious VDJ recombination scenarios were assigned using the TCRdist pipeline. A later analysis defined each TCR beta chain by its CDR3 amino acid sequence plus V-gene family, and excluded reads lacking a unique V-gene family. A later analysis removed roughly 590 highly shared, low-generation-probability nucleotide sequences to deal with suspected cross-contamination and a sequencing artifact. In a later analysis, a clonal expansion index for each public chain was calculated from normalized within-repertoire ranks of inferred template counts. In a later analysis, generation probabilities were computed using a VDJ recombination model fitted to out-of-frame rearrangements, and the results were checked against IGoR. In a later analysis, TCR-TCR, TCR-HLA and TCR-CMV co-occurrence was scored with hypergeometric tests, and a repertoire-size bias correction was applied to TCR pairs. False discovery rates were estimated in a later analysis by permuting HLA or CMV assignments 20 times. In a later analysis, co-occurring TCRs were grouped using DBSCAN, and TCRdist sequence similarity was added for clustering within HLA-allele-positive subsets. Co-occurrence clustering excluded repertoires with fewer than 30,000 or more than 120,000 public chains, plus five with anomalous nucleotide sharing. TCRdb re-hosts the immuneACCESS table, in-frame sequences only. Its copies lack some clones; in the studies checked, an unresolved V gene accounts for under half of them, and the cause for the rest is not known. V and J calls and clone size are those listed in that table; D and trimming were worked out from the DNA. The sample yields about 150,000 clones; more than 75% were counted once. 13% of the sample lies in the top ten.

This sequence uses TRBV5-6 and TRBJ1-1; no confident D gene assignment can be made. The TCR was taken from a man younger than 40 in good health and CMV-seropositive. What was sequenced was PBMCs. CDR3 reads: CASSFEAYTEAFF. The bases are TGTGCCAGCAGCTTTGAGGCCTACACTGAAGCTTTCTTT.